The clone carrying this TCR beta chain was counted ten times or more. Its target is unknown. CDR3 length: 17 amino acids. Per the germline V gene, CDR1 is SEHNR and CDR2 is FQNEAQ (reference sequence). With 5 bases removed from V and 5 bases from J, the gap between germline ends came to 22 bases. This entry comes from a study of identical twins. General study findings and limits: Out-of-frame alpha sequences common to twins exhibited a surplus of low generation probability.

A universal primer site was incorporated via template switching, and the cDNA contained unique molecular identifiers. TCRdb independently ran MiXCR on the 5' RACE reads; one entry per CDR3 protein. The sample shows fewer than 250,000 distinct CDR3 sequences, less than 9.5% of them seen only once. The chain has TRBV7-9 and TRBJ2-1; either TRBD1 or TRBD2 may fit D (5 bases each). This TCR was sampled from a woman in her late teens or twenties in good health. Specimen: memory (CD45RO+) T cells sorted from blood. CDR3 sequence: CASSPPPRMGPHNEQFF. The CDR3 DNA reads TGTGCCAGCAGCCCCCCCCCCCGAATGGGACCCCACAATGAGCAGTTCTTC.